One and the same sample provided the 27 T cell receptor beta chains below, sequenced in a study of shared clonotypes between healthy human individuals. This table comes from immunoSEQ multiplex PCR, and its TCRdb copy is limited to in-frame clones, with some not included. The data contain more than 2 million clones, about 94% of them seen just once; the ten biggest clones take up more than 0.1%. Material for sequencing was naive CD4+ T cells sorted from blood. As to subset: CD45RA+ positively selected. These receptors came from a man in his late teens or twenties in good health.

The CDR3 here is CASIALGTNYGYTF. The CDR3 DNA is TGTGCCAGCATCGCGCTTGGGACTAACTATGGCTACACCTTC. V is TRBV6-5 and J is TRBJ1-2; D uncertain. Germline CDR1 reads MNHEY; CDR2 reads SVGAGI. Between the trimmed V and J ends, which lost 7 bases and 0 bases, there was a span of 12 bases. The CDR3 covers 14 residues.

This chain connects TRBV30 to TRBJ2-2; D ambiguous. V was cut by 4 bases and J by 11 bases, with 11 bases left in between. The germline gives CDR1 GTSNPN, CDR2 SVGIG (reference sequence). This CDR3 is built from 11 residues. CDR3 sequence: CAWNRPSELFF. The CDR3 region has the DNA TGTGCCTGGAATCGACCGTCAGAGCTGTTTTTT.

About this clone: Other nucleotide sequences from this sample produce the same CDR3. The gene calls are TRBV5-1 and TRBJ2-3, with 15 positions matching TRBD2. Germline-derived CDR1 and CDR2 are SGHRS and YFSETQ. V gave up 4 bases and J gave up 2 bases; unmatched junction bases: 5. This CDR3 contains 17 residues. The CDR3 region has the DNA TGCGCCAGCAGCACGGGACTAGCGGGGGGTTCCACAGATACGCAGTATTTT. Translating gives CASSTGLAGGSTDTQYF.

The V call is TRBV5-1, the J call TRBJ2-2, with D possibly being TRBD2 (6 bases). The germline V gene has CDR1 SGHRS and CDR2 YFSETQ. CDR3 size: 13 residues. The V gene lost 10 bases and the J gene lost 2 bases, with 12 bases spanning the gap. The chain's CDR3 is CAAGGDNTGELFF. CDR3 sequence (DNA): TGCGCCGCCGGGGGTGATAACACCGGGGAGCTGTTTTTT.

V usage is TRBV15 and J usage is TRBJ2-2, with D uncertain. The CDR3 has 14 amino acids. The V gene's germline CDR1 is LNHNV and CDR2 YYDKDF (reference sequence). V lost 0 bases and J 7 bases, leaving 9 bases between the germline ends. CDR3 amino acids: CATSRDQSGGELFF. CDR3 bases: TGTGCCACCAGCAGAGACCAGTCCGGCGGGGAGCTGTTTTTT. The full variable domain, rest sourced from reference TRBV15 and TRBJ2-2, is DAMVIQNPRYQVTQFGKPVTLSCSQTLNHNVMYWYQQKSSQAPKLLFHYYDKDFNNEADTPDNFQSRRPNTSFCFLDIRSPGLGDTAMYLCATSRDQSGGELFFGEGSRLTVL.

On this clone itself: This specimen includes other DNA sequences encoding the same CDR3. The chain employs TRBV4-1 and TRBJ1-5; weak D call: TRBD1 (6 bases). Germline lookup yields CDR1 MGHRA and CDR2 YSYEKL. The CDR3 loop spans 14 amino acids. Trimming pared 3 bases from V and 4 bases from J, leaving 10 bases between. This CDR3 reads CASSQGAGNQPQHF. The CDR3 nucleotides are TGCGCCAGCAGCCAGGGGGCGGGTAATCAGCCCCAGCATTTT.

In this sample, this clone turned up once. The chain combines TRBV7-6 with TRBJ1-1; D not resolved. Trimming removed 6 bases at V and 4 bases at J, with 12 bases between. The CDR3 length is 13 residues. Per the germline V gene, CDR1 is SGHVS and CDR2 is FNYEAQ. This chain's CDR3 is CASSQQSTTEAFF. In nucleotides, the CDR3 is TGTGCCAGCAGTCAACAGTCGACCACTGAAGCTTTCTTT.

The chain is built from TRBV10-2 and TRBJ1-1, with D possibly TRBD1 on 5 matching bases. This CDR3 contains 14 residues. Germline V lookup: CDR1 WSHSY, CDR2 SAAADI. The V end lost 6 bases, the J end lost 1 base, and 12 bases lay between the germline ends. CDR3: CASRRGHSNTEAFF. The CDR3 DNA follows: TGCGCCAGCAGACGAGGACACTCGAACACTGAAGCTTTCTTT.

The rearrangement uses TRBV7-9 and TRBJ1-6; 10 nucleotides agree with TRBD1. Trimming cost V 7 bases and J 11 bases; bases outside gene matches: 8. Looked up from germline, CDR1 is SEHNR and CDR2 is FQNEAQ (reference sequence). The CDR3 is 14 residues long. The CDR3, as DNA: TGTGCCAGCATTGCCGGGACAGGGGCGACACCCCTCCACTTT. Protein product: CASIAGTGATPLHF.

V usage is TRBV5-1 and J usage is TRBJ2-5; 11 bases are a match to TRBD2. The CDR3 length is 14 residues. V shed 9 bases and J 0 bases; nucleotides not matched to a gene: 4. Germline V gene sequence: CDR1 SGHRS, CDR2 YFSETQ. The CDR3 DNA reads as TGCGCCACTTCGACTAGCGGGAACCAAGAGACCCAGTACTTC. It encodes CATSTSGNQETQYF.

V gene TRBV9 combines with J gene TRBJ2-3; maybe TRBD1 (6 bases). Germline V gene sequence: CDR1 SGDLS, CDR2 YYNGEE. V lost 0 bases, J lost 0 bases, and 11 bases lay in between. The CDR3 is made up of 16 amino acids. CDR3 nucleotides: TGTGCCAGCAGCGTAGATGTGGGGGCTAGCACAGATACGCAGTATTTT. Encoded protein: CASSVDVGASTDTQYF.

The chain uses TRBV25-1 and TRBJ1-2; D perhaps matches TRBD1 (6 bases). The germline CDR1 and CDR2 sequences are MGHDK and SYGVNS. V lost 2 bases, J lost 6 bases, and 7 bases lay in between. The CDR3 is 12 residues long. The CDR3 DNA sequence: TGTGCCAGCAGTGAACAGGGGAATGGCTACACCTTC. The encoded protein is CASSEQGNGYTF.

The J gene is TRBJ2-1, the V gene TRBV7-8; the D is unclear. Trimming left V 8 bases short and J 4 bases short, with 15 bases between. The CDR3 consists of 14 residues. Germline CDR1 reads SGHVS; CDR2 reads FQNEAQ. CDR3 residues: CASLTAEIYNEQFF. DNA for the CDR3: TGTGCCAGCCTCACTGCAGAAATATACAATGAGCAGTTCTTC.

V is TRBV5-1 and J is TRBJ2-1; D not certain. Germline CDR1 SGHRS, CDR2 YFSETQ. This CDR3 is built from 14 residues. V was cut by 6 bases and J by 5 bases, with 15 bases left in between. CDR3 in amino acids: CASKKEITDNEQFF. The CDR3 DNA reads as TGCGCCAGCAAAAAAGAAATAACTGACAATGAGCAGTTCTTC.

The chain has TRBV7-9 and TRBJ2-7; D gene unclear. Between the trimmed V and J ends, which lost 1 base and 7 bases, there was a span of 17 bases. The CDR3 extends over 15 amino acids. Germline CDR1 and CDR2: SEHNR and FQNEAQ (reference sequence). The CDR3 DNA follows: TGTGCCAGCAGCTTAGATCCCGGCAGACTTATTGAGCAGTACTTC. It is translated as CASSLDPGRLIEQYF.

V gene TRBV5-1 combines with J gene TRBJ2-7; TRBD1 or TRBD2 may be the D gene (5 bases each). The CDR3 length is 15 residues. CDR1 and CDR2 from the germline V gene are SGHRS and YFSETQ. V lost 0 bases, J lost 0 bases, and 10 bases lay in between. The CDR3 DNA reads TGCGCCAGCAGCTTGGGGGACCTGAGCTCCTACGAGCAGTACTTC. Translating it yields CASSLGDLSSYEQYF. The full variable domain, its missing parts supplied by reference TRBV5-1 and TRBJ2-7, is KAGVTQTPRYLIKTRGQQVTLSCSPISGHRSVSWYQQTPGQGLQFLFEYFSETQRNKGNFPGRFSGRQFSNSRSEMNVSTLELGDSALYLCASSLGDLSSYEQYFGPGTRLTVT.

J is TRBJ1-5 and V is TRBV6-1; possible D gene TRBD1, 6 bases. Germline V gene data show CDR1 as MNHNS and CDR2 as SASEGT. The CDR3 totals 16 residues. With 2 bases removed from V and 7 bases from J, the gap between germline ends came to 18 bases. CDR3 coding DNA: TGTGCCAGCAGTGAAAGGCCAGGGGAAGGTATGCAGCCCCAGCATTTT. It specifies CASSERPGEGMQPQHF.

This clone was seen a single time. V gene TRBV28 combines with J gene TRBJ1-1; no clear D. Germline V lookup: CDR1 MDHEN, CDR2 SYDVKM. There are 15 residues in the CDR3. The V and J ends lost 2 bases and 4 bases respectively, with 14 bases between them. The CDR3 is CASSLDPSLSTEAFF. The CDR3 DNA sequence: TGTGCCAGCAGTTTAGACCCTTCCCTCTCCACTGAAGCTTTCTTT.

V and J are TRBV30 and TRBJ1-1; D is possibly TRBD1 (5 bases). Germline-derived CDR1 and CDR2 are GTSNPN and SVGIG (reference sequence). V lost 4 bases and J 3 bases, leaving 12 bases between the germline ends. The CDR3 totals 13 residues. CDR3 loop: CAWKWGTDTEAFF. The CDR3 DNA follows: TGTGCCTGGAAGTGGGGGACCGACACTGAAGCTTTCTTT.

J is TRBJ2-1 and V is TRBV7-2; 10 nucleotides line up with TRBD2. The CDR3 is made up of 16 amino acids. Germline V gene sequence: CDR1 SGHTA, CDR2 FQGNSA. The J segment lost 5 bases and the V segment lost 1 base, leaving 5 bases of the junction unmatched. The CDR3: CASSLESSGRHNEQFF. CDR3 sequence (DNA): TGTGCCAGCAGCTTAGAATCTAGCGGGAGACACAATGAGCAGTTCTTC.

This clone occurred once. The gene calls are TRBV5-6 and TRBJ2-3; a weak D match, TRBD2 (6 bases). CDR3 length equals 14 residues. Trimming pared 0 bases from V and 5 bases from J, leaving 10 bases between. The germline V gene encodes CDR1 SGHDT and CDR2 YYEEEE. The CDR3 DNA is TGTGCCAGCAGCTTGGTCCCCGGGGGAGATACGCAGTATTTT. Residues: CASSLVPGGDTQYF.

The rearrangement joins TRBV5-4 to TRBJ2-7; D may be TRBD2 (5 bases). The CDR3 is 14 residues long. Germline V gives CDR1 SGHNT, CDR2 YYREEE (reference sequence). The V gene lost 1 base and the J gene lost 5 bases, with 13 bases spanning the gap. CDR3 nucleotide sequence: TGTGCCAGCAGCTTGTACTTTCGAGGGAACGAGCAGTACTTC. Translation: CASSLYFRGNEQYF.

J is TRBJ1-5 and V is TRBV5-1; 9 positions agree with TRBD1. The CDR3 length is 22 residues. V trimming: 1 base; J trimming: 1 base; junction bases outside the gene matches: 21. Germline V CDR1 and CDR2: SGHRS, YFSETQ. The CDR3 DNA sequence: TGCGCCAGCAGCTTGTATGGACAGGGGTCTAGAGGTCGATATGGGAGCAATCAGCCCCAGCATTTT. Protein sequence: CASSLYGQGSRGRYGSNQPQHF.

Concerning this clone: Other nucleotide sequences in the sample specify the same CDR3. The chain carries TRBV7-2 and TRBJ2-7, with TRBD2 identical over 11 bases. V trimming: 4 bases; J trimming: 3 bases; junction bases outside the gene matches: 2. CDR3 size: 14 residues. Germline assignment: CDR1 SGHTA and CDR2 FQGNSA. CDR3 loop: CASSSTSGNYEQYF. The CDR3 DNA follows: TGTGCCAGCAGCTCGACTAGCGGGAACTACGAGCAGTACTTC.

The DNA of the CDR3 is TGTGCCAGCAGTGGTGGGACTCTCAGGGGCGAGCAGTACTTC. This gives the protein CASSGGTLRGEQYF. The gene calls are TRBV25-1 and TRBJ2-7; D tentatively reads TRBD1 or TRBD2 (6 bases each). The CDR3 runs 14 residues. Trimming shortened V by 4 bases and J by 6 bases, and 16 bases separated the two germline ends. Germline V gene data show CDR1 as MGHDK and CDR2 as SYGVNS.

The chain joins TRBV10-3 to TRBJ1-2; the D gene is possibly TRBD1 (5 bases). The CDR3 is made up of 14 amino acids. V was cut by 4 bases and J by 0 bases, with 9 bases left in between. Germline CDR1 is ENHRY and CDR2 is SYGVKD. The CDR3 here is CAISATGTNYGYTF. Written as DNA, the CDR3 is TGTGCCATCAGTGCTACAGGAACTAACTATGGCTACACCTTC.

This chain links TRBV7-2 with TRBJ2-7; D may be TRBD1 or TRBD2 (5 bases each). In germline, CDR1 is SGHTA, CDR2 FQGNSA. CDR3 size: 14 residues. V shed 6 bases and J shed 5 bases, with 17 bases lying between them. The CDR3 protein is CASSPRPGSNEQYF. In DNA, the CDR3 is TGTGCCAGCAGTCCAAGGCCAGGGAGTAACGAGCAGTACTTC.